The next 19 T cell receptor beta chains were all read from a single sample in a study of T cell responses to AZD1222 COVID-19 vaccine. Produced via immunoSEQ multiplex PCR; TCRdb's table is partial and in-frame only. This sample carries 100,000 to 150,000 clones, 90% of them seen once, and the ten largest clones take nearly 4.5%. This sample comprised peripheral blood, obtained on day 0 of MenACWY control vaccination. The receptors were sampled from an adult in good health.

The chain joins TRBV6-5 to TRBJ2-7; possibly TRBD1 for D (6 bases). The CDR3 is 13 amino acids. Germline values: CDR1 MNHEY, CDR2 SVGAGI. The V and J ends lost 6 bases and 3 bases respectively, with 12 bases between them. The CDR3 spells CASRQGLFYEQYV. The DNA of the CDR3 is TGTGCCAGCAGACAGGGTTTGTTCTACGAGCAGTACGTC.

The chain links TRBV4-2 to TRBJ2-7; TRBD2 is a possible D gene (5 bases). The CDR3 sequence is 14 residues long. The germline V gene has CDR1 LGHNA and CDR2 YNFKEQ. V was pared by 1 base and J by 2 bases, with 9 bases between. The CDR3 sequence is CASSQVVSAYEQYF. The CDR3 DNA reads TGTGCCAGCAGCCAAGTGGTTAGCGCCTACGAGCAGTACTTC.

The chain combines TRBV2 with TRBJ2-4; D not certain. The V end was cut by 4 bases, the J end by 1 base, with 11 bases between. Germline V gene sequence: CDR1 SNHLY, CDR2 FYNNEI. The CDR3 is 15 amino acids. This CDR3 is CASSVEASAKNIQYF. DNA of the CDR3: TGTGCCAGCAGTGTAGAGGCCAGTGCCAAAAACATTCAGTACTTC.

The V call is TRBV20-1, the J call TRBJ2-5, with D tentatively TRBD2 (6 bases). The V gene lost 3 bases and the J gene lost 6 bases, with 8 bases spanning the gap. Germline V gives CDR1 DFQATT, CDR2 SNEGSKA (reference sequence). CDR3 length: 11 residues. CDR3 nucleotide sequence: TGCAGTGCTAGGCGGGGAAAGACCCAGTACTTC. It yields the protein CSARRGKTQYF.

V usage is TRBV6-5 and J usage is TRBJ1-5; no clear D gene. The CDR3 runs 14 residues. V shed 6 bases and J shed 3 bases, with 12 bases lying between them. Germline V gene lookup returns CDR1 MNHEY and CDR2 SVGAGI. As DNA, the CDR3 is TGTGCCAGCAGGGATGCCGAGTCCAATCAGCCCCAGCATTTT. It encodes CASRDAESNQPQHF.

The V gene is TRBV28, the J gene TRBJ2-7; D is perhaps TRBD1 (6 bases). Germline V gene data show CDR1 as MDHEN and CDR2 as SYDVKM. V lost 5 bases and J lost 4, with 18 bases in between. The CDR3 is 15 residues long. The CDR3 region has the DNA TGTGCCAGCAGTCCCAGGGGCGGAGGCCCTTACGAGCAGTACGTC. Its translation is CASSPRGGGPYEQYV.

CDR3 region: CASSGTGGMQFF. The CDR3 region has the DNA TGTGCCAGCAGCGGAACAGGGGGTATGCAGTTCTTC. This rearrangement joins TRBV7-2 to TRBJ2-1; 8 bases are shared with TRBD1. In germline, CDR1 is SGHTA, CDR2 FQGNSA. V was clipped by 5 bases and J by 12 bases; unmatched bases: 6. There are 12 residues in the CDR3.

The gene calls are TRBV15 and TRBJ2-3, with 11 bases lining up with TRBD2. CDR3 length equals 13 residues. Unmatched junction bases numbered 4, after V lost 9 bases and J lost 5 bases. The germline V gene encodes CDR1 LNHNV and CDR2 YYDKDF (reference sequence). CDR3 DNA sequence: TGTGCCACAGCTAGCGGGAGGATAGATACGCAGTATTTT. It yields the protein CATASGRIDTQYF.

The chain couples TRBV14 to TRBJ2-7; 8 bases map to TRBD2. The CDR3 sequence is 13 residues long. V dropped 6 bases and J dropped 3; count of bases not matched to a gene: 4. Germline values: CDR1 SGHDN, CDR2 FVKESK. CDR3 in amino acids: CASRNSGNYEQYF. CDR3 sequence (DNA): TGTGCCAGCAGGAATAGCGGGAACTACGAGCAGTACTTC.

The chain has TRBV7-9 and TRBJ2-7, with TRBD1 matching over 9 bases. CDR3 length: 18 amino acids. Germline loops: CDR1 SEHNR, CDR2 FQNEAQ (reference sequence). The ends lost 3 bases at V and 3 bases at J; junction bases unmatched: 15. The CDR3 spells CASSFALPWDRASYEQYF. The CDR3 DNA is TGTGCCAGCAGCTTTGCCCTACCTTGGGACAGGGCGAGCTACGAGCAGTACTTC.

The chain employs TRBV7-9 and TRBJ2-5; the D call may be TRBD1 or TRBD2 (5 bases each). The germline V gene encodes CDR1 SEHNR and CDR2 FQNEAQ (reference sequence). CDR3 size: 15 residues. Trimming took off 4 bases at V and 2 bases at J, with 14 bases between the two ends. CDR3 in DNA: TGTGCCAGCAGCTACGGGGCACTCGTACAAGAGACCCAGTACTTC. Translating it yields CASSYGALVQETQYF.

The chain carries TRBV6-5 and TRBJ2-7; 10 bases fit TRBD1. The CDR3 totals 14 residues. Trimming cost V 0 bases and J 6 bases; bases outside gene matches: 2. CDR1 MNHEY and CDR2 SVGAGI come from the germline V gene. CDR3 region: CASSYSRTGGEQYV. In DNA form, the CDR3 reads TGTGCCAGCAGTTACTCTAGGACAGGGGGCGAGCAGTACGTC.

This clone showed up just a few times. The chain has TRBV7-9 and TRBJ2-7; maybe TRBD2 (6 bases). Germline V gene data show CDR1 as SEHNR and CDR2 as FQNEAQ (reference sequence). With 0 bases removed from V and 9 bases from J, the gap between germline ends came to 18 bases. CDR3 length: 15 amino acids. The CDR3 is CASSLAESQAGGQYV. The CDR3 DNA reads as TGTGCCAGCAGCTTAGCGGAGTCTCAGGCCGGGGGGCAGTACGTC.

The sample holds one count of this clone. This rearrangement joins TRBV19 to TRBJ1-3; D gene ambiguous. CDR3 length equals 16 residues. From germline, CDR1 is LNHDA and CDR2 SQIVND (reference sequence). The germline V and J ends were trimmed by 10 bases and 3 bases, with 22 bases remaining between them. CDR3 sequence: CATQARGLKYGNTIYF. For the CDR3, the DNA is TGTGCCACCCAGGCTCGCGGGCTTAAGTATGGAAACACCATATATTTT.

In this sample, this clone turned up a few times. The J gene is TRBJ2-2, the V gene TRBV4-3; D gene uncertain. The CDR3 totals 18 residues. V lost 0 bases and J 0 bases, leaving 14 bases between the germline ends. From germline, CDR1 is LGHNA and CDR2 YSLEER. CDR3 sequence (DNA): TGCGCCAGCAGCCAAGATCTGGTGTTAGGGACGAACACCGGGGAGCTGTTTTTT. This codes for CASSQDLVLGTNTGELFF.

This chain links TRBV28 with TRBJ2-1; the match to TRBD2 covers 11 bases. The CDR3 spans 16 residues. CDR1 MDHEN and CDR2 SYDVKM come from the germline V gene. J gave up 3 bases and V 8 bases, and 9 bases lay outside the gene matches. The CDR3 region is CASWVLGTSGYNEQFF. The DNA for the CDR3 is TGTGCCAGCTGGGTACTTGGGACTAGCGGCTACAATGAGCAGTTCTTC. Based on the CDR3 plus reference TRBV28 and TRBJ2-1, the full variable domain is DVKVTQSSRYLVKRTGEKVFLECVQDMDHENMFWYRQDPGLGLRLIYFSYDVKMKEKGDIPEGYSVSREKKERFSLILESASTNQTSMYLCASWVLGTSGYNEQFFGPGTRLTVL.

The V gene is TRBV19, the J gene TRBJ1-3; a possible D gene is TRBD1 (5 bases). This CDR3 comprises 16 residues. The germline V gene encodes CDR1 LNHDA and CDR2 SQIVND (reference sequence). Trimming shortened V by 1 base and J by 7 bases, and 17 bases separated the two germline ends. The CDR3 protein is CASSIGTQGKRNTIYF. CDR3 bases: TGTGCCAGTAGTATAGGTACGCAGGGAAAACGGAACACCATATATTTT.

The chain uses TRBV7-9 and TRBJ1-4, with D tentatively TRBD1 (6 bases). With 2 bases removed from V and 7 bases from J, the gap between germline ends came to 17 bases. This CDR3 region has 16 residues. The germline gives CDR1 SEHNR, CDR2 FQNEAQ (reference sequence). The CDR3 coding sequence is TGTGCCAGCAGCTTACGCAGGGGTCAGCTCGGTGAAAAACTGTTTTTT. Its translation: CASSLRRGQLGEKLFF.

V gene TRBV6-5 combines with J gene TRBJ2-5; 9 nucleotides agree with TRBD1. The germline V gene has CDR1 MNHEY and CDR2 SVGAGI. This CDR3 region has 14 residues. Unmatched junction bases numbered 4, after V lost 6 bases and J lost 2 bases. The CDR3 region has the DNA TGTGCCAGCAGCTACGACAGGGGGCAAGAGACCCAGTACTTC. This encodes CASSYDRGQETQYF.